The present entry profiles one TCR beta chain with its context. Trimming left V 3 bases short and J 3 bases short, with 12 bases between. The CDR3 is 15 residues long. CDR1 and CDR2 (germline): SGHDT, YYEEEE. This specimen comes from a study of blood T cell repertoires in COVID-19. Turning to the study itself: T cells, B-cell-depleted T cells, or PBMCs supplied cDNA or gDNA.

Clones were read by immunoSEQ multiplex PCR, and TCRdb kept only the in-frame ones, dropping some. This sample has about 92,000 clones; about 78% occur once, and the top ten carry nearly 9%. The chain joins TRBV5-6 to TRBJ2-2, with D possibly being TRBD2 (6 bases). The specimen sequenced was peripheral blood. The receptor was isolated from a man aged 45 to 65 who had recovered from COVID-19. The chain's CDR3 is CASSSLGGDTGELFF. The CDR3 DNA reads as TGTGCCAGCAGCTCCCTCGGGGGAGACACCGGGGAGCTGTTTTTT.